This TCR beta chain was observed in a study of OX40 agonist ivuxolimab in advanced cancers. The wider study: Males comprised approximately 81% of the group, whose mean age was approximately 60 years (range roughly 20 to 85). There were three patients with partial responses, one having hepatocellular carcinoma and two cutaneous melanoma.

The ends were cut back, 2 bases at V and 5 bases at J, with 10 bases in the middle. CDR1 MDHEN and CDR2 SYDVKM come from the germline V gene. This CDR3 has 14 amino acids. Only in-frame clones appear in the TCRdb table, and some are missing; sequencing was by immunoSEQ multiplex PCR. The sample consists of about 27,000 clones, more than 75% of them appearing once. This sequence was found in an adult with an advanced solid tumor such as melanoma, head and neck, liver or kidney cancer. This specimen consisted of CD4+ or CD8+ T cells sorted from blood, obtained in a trial of the OX40 agonist ivuxolimab. The chain combines TRBV28 with TRBJ1-5; D is unclear. Written as DNA, the CDR3 is TGTGCCAGCAGTTTAGGTCGGGGTTATCAGCCCCAGCATTTT. Residues: CASSLGRGYQPQHF.